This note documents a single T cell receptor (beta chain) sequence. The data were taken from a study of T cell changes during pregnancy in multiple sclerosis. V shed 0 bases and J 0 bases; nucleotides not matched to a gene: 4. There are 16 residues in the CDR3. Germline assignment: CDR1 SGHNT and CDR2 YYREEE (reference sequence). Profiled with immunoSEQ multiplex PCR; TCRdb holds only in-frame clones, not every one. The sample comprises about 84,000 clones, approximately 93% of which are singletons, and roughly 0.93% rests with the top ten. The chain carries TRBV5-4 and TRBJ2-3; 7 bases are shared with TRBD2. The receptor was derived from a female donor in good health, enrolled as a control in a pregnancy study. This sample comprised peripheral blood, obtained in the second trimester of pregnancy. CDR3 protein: CASSLGGGRSTDTQYF. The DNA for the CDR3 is TGTGCCAGCAGCTTGGGCGGCGGGAGAAGCACAGATACGCAGTATTTT.